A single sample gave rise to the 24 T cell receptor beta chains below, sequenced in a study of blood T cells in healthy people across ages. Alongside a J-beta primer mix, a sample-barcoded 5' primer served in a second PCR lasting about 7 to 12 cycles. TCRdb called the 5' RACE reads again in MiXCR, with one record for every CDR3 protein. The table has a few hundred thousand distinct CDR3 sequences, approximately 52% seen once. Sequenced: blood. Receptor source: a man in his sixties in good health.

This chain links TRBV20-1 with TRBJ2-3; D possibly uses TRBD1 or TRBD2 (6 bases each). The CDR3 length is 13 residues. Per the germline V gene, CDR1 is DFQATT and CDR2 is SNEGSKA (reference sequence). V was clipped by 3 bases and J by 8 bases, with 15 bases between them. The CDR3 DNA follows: TGCAGTGCTAGGGTGCAGGGGCGGGGTACGCAGTATTTT. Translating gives CSARVQGRGTQYF.

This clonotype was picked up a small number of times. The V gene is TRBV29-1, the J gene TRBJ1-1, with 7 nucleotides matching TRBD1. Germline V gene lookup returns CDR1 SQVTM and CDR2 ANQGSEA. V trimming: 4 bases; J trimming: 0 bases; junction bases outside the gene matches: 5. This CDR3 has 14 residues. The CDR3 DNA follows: TGCAGCGTTGCCCCCAGGGGGGTGAACACTGAAGCTTTCTTT. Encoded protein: CSVAPRGVNTEAFF.

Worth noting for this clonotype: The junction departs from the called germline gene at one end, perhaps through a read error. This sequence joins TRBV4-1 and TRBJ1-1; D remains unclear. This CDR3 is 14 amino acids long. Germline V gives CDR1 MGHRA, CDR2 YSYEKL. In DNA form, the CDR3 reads TGTGCCAGCAGCCAAGCGGTGAGGGTAACTGAAGCTTTCTTT. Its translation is CASSQAVRVTEAFF.

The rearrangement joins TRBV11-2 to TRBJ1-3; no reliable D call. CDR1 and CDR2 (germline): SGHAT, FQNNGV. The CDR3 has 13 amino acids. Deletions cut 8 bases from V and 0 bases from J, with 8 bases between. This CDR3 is CASRVSSGNTIYF. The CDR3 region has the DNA TGTGCCAGCCGGGTCAGCTCTGGAAACACCATATATTTT.

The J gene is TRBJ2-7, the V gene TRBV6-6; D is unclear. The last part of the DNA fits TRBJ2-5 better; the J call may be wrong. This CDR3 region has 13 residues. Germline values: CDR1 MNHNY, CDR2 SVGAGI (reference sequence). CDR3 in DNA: TGTGCCAGCAGTTACTCTACGGGAGAGACCCAGTACTTC. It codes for CASSYSTGETQYF.

This CDR3 reads CASSLSPGQGFGELFF. The CDR3 DNA reads as TGTGCCAGCAGCTTATCACCGGGACAGGGGTTCGGGGAGCTGTTTTTT. The genes are TRBV7-9 and TRBJ2-2; 10 positions agree with TRBD1. This CDR3 is 16 amino acids long. J lost 7 bases, V lost 2 bases, and 7 bases had no gene match. Germline V gene sequence: CDR1 SEHNR, CDR2 FQNEAQ (reference sequence).

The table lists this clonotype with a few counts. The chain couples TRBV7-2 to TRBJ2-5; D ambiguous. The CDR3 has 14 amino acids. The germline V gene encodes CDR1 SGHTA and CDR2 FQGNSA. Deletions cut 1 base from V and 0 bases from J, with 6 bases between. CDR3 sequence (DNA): TGTGCCAGCAGCTTAGGGCGGTACCAAGAGACCCAGTACTTC. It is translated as CASSLGRYQETQYF.

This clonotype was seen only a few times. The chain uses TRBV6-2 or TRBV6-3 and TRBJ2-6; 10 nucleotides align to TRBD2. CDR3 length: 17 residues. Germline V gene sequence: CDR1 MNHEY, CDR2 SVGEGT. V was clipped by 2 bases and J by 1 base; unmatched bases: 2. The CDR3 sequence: CASSYPTSGSGANVLTF. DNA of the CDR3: TGTGCCAGCAGTTACCCGACTAGCGGGTCTGGGGCCAACGTCCTGACTTTC.

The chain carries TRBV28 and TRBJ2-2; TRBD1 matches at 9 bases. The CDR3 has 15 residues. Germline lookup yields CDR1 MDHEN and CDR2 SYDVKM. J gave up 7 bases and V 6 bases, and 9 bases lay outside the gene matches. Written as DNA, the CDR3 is TGTGCCAGCAGCCTACAGGGGGCATCTTACGGGGAGCTGTTTTTT. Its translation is CASSLQGASYGELFF. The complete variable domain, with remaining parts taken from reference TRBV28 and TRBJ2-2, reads DVKVTQSSRYLVKRTGEKVFLECVQDMDHENMFWYRQDPGLGLRLIYFSYDVKMKEKGDIPEGYSVSREKKERFSLILESASTNQTSMYLCASSLQGASYGELFFGEGSRLTVL.

The CDR3 nucleotides are TGTGCCAGCAGCCAAGAACTGGGTTGGAAGACCCAGTACTTC. It codes for CASSQELGWKTQYF. The chain couples TRBV14 to TRBJ2-5; D call uncertain. V was clipped by 0 bases and J by 6 bases, with 11 bases between them. The CDR3 has 14 amino acids. Germline values: CDR1 SGHDN, CDR2 FVKESK.

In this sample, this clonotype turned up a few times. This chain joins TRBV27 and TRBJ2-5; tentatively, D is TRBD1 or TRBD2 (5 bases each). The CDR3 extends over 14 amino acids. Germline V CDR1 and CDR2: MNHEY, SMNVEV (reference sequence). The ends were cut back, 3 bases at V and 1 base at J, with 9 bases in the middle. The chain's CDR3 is CASSFRDPQETQYF. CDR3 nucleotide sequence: TGTGCCAGCAGTTTTAGGGACCCCCAAGAGACCCAGTACTTC.

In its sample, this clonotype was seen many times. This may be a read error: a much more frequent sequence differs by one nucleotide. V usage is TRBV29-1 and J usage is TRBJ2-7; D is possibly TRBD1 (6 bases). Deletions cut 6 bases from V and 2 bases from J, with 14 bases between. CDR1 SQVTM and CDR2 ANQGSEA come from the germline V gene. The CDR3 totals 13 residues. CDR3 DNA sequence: TGCAGCGTAGCTAGGGGGAGTCCCTACGAGCAGTACTTC. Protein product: CSVARGSPYEQYF.

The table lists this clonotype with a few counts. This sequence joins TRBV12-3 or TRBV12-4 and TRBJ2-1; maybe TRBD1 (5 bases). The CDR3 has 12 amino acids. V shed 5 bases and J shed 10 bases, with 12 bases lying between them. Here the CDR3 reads CASSVKGYEQFF. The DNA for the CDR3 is TGTGCCAGCAGTGTAAAGGGGTACGAGCAGTTCTTC.

Written as DNA, the CDR3 is TGTGCCTGGAGTTCGGGATTGGAGACCCAGTACTTC. It is translated as CAWSSGLETQYF. This chain links TRBV30 with TRBJ2-5; a weak D match, TRBD2 (5 bases). Germline V CDR1 and CDR2: GTSNPN, SVGIG (reference sequence). V shed 2 bases and J shed 5 bases, with 9 bases lying between them. CDR3 length: 12 residues.

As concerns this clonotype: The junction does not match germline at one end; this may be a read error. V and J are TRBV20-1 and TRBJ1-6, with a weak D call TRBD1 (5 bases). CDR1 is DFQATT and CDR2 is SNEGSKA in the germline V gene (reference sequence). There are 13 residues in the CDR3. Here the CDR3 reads CSAMAAGLSPLHF. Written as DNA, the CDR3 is TGCAGTGCCATGGCCGCAGGGTTATCACCTCTCCACTTT.

The DNA of the CDR3 is TGCAGTGCTAGAGACCCGGGCGAGGGCTACACCTTC. Translated: CSARDPGEGYTF. The chain links TRBV20-1 to TRBJ1-2, with no clear D. This CDR3 is 12 amino acids long. Trimming cost V 0 bases and J 8 bases, with 10 bases left between them. Germline CDR1 and CDR2: DFQATT and SNEGSKA (reference sequence).

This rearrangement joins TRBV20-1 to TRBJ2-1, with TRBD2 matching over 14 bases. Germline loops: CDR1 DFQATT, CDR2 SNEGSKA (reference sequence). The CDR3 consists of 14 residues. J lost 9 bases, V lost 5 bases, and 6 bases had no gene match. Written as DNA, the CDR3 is TGCAGTGCTTCGGGACTAGCGGGAGAAATTGAGCAGTTCTTC. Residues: CSASGLAGEIEQFF.

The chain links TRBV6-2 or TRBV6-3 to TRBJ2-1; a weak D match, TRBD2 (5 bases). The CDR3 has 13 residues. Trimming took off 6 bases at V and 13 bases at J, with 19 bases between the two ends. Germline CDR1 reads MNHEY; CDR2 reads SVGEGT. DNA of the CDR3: TGTGCCAGCAGCCGAGGGTTCGCCTACGAACAGTTCTTC. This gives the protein CASSRGFAYEQFF.

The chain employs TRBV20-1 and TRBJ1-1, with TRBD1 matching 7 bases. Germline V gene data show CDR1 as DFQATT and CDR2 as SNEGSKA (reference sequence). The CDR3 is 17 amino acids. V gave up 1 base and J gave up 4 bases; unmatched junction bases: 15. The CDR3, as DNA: TGCAGTGCTAGAGCCCCGGGACAGCTCGCCTCGGTCACTGAAGCTTTCTTT. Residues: CSARAPGQLASVTEAFF.

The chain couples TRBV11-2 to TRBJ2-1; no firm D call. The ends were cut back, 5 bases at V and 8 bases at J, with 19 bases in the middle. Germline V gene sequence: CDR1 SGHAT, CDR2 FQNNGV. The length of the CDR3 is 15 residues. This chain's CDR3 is CASSRPNTIRDEQFF. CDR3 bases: TGTGCCAGCAGCCGCCCGAACACTATAAGGGATGAGCAGTTCTTC.

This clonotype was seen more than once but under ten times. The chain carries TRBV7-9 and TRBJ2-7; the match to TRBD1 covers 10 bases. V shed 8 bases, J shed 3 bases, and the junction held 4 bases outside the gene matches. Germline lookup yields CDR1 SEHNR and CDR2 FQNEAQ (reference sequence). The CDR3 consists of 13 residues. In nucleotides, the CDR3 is TGTGCCAGCGTCGGACAGGGGGGCTACGAGCAGTACTTC. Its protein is CASVGQGGYEQYF. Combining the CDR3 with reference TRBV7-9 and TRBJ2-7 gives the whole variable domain DTGVSQNPRHKITKRGQNVTFRCDPISEHNRLYWYRQTLGQGPEFLTYFQNEAQLEKSRLLSDRFSAERPKGSFSTLEIQRTEQGDSAMYLCASVGQGGYEQYFGPGTRLTVT.

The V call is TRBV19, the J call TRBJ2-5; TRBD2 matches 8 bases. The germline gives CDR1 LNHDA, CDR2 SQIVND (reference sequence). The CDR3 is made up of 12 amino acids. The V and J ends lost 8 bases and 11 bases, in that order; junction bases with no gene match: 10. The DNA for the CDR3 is TGTGCCAGTTATCCCCGGCGGGGGGAGCAGTACTTC. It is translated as CASYPRRGEQYF. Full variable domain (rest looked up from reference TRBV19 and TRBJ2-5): DGGITQSPKYLFRKEGQNVTLSCEQNLNHDAMYWYRQDPGQGLRLIYYSQIVNDFQKGDIAEGYSVSREKKESFPLTVTSAQKNPTAFYLCASYPRRGEQYFGPGTRLLVL.

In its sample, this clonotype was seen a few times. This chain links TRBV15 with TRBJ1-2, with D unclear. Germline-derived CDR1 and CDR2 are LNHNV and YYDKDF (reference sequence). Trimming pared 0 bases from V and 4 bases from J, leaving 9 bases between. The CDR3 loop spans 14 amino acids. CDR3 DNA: TGTGCCACCAGCAGAGAGGTGGTTCCCTATGGCTACACCTTC. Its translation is CATSREVVPYGYTF. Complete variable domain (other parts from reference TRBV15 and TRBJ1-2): DAMVIQNPRYQVTQFGKPVTLSCSQTLNHNVMYWYQQKSSQAPKLLFHYYDKDFNNEADTPDNFQSRRPNTSFCFLDIRSPGLGDTAMYLCATSREVVPYGYTFGSGTRLTVV.

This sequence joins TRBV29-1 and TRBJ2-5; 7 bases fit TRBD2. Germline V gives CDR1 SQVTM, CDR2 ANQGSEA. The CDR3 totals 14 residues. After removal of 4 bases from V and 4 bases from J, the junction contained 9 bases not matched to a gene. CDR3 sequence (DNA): TGCAGCGTTGGGGGGGGAGGTAGGGTAGAGACCCAGTACTTC. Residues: CSVGGGGRVETQYF. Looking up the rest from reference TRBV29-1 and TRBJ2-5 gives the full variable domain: SAVISQKPSRDICQRGTSLTIQCQVDSQVTMMFWYRQQPGQSLTLIATANQGSEATYESGFVIDKFPISRPNLTFSTLTVSNMSPEDSSIYLCSVGGGGRVETQYFGPGTRLLVL.